This is a list of T cell receptor beta chains from one sample in a study of blood T cell repertoires in COVID-19. Only in-frame clones appear in the TCRdb table, and some are missing; sequencing was by immunoSEQ multiplex PCR. In the table there are about 62,000 clones, roughly 88% of which are singletons. Sequences were obtained from peripheral blood. The receptors come from a woman aged 80 or older with acute or convalescent COVID-19. Both conserved end residues are part of each CDR3. The D gene is left open where the match is weak. Rows give clone size only sometimes, using once, few, many, or a class for an expanded clone.

. | TRBJ1-3 | . | TRBV7-2 | CASSLAGGGNTIYF | TGTGCCAGCAGCTTAGCGGGAGGGGGAAACACCATATATTTT
. | TRBJ2-2 | . | TRBV2 | CASRSSGVDAGELFF | TGTGCCAGCAGGTCTTCAGGGGTTGACGCCGGGGAGCTGTTTTTT
. | TRBJ1-4 | . | TRBV7-9 | CASSLGAGESEKLFF | TGTGCCAGCAGCTTAGGGGCAGGGGAAAGTGAAAAACTGTTTTTT
. | TRBJ1-4 | . | TRBV5-1 | CACRKTGRDEKLFF | TGCGCCTGCCGGAAGACAGGCCGGGACGAAAAACTGTTTTTT
. | TRBJ2-3 | . | TRBV5-4 | CASSLFSGPTDTQYF | TGTGCCAGCAGCTTGTTTAGCGGTCCCACAGATACGCAGTATTTT
once | TRBJ2-1 | TRBD2 | TRBV7-3 | CASSSGGGVVYNEQFF | TGTGCCAGCAGCTCCGGGGGAGGGGTCGTCTACAATGAGCAGTTCTTC
once | TRBJ2-6 | . | TRBV19 | CATRAGAGTGANVLTF | TGTGCCACCCGGGCGGGCGCCGGCACAGGGGCCAACGTCCTGACTTTC
. | TRBJ1-1 | . | TRBV7-9 | CASSRGDGNVEAFF | TGTGCCAGCAGCCGCGGGGACGGAAATGTTGAAGCTTTCTTT
once | TRBJ2-5 | TRBD2 | TRBV27 | CASSWGLAGRETQYF | TGTGCCAGCAGTTGGGGACTAGCGGGACGGGAGACCCAGTACTTC
. | TRBJ1-2 | . | TRBV7-2 | CASSLAGSGGYTF | TGTGCCAGCAGCTTAGCGGGTTCGGGGGGCTACACCTTC
. | TRBJ1-2 | . | TRBV3-1/TRBV3-2 | CASSPLDRSNYGYTF | TGTGCCAGCAGCCCCCTCGACAGGTCTAACTATGGCTACACCTTC
. | TRBJ1-6 | TRBD1 | TRBV6-5 | CASTSRDRDSPLHF | TGTGCCAGCACTAGCCGGGACAGGGACTCACCCCTCCACTTT
. | TRBJ2-5 | TRBD2 | TRBV9 | CASSVLAGGQATQYF | TGTGCCAGCAGCGTCCTAGCGGGGGGCCAAGCGACCCAGTACTTC
few | TRBJ1-4 | . | TRBV19 | CASSIGTFGLNEKLFF | TGTGCCAGTAGTATTGGGACTTTCGGCCTGAATGAAAAACTGTTTTTT
once | TRBJ2-3 | . | TRBV4-1 | CASRRQGTDTQYF | TGCGCCAGCAGGCGACAGGGCACAGATACGCAGTATTTT
. | TRBJ2-7 | TRBD2 | TRBV7-9 | CASSLAQGGMGEQYF | TGTGCCAGCAGCTTAGCGCAGGGAGGGATGGGAGAGCAGTACTTC
. | TRBJ2-1 | TRBD2 | TRBV19 | CASSSGRLADEQFF | TGTGCCAGTAGTAGTGGGCGACTAGCAGATGAGCAGTTCTTC
few | TRBJ2-2 | . | TRBV7-9 | CASSPRGTGELFF | TGTGCCAGCAGCCCCCGAGGTACCGGGGAGCTGTTTTTT
. | TRBJ1-1 | . | TRBV19 | CASTTGPRVGTEAFF | TGTGCCAGTACTACCGGGCCCAGGGTCGGCACTGAAGCTTTCTTT
. | TRBJ2-3 | TRBD2 | TRBV7-9 | CASSSTRVLAGSADTQYF | TGTGCCAGCAGTTCAACTAGGGTACTAGCGGGGTCAGCAGATACGCAGTATTTT
. | TRBJ1-5 | TRBD1 | TRBV6-5 | CASRAGTDYQPQHF | TGTGCCAGCAGAGCCGGGACAGACTATCAGCCCCAGCATTTT
. | TRBJ2-1 | . | TRBV19 | CASSLLPGNEQFF | TGTGCCAGTAGTCTTTTACCGGGAAATGAGCAGTTCTTC
. | TRBJ2-2 | TRBD2 | TRBV9 | CASSARGSGSPGELFF | TGTGCCAGCAGCGCTCGGGGGAGCGGGAGCCCCGGGGAGCTGTTTTTT
. | TRBJ2-7 | TRBD2 | TRBV5-8 | CASGDLAGAAEQYF | TGTGCCAGCGGGGACCTAGCGGGAGCGGCCGAGCAGTACTTC
once | TRBJ1-2 | . | TRBV30 | CAWSAGGNYGYTF | TGTGCCTGGAGTGCCGGAGGGAACTATGGCTACACCTTC
. | TRBJ1-5 | . | TRBV3-1/TRBV3-2 | CASSQMTGGNQPQHF | TGTGCCAGCAGTCAGATGACAGGAGGCAATCAGCCCCAGCATTTT
once | TRBJ1-2 | . | TRBV18 | CASSPTTGENYGYTF | TGTGCCAGCTCACCTACGACCGGGGAGAACTATGGCTACACCTTC
. | TRBJ1-4 | . | TRBV18 | CASSPPTNEKLFF | TGTGCCAGCTCACCCCCTACTAATGAAAAACTGTTTTTT
. | TRBJ2-3 | TRBD2 | TRBV5-1 | CASSTGTSGTDTQYF | TGCGCCAGCAGCACCGGGACTAGCGGAACAGATACGCAGTATTTT